The T cell receptor (beta chain) under discussion was sequenced for a study of blood T cell repertoires in COVID-19. Study summary: COVID-19 samples, acute and convalescent, were from the United States, Italy and Spain. From T cells, B-cell-depleted T cells, or PBMCs came the material, which was cDNA or gDNA.

Methods used by the authors: Reference gene primer amplification gave estimated nucleated cell counts. TCRdb's table, derived via immunoSEQ multiplex PCR, lists solely in-frame clones and lacks some. From that table come the V and J calls and clone size; the DNA was used to work out D and trimming. The data contain 150,000 to 200,000 clones, about nine tenths of them singletons. The CDR3 runs 19 residues. The trim removed 7 bases at V and 5 bases at J, leaving 21 bases unmatched. Germline assignment: CDR1 KGHSH and CDR2 LQKENI. The participants were between roughly 18 and 89 years old and came from 24 US areas.

The chain joins TRBV18 to TRBJ1-2; TRBD1 aligns across 11 bases. Material for sequencing was PBMCs or T cells enriched from blood (not recorded which). This clonotype was sampled from a woman aged 18 to 35 who had recovered from COVID-19. The CDR3 DNA reads as TGTGCCAGCTTCGGACAGGGGGCCAACTCTCGGCTGTGGGCGTATGGCTACACCTTC. This translates into CASFGQGANSRLWAYGYTF.